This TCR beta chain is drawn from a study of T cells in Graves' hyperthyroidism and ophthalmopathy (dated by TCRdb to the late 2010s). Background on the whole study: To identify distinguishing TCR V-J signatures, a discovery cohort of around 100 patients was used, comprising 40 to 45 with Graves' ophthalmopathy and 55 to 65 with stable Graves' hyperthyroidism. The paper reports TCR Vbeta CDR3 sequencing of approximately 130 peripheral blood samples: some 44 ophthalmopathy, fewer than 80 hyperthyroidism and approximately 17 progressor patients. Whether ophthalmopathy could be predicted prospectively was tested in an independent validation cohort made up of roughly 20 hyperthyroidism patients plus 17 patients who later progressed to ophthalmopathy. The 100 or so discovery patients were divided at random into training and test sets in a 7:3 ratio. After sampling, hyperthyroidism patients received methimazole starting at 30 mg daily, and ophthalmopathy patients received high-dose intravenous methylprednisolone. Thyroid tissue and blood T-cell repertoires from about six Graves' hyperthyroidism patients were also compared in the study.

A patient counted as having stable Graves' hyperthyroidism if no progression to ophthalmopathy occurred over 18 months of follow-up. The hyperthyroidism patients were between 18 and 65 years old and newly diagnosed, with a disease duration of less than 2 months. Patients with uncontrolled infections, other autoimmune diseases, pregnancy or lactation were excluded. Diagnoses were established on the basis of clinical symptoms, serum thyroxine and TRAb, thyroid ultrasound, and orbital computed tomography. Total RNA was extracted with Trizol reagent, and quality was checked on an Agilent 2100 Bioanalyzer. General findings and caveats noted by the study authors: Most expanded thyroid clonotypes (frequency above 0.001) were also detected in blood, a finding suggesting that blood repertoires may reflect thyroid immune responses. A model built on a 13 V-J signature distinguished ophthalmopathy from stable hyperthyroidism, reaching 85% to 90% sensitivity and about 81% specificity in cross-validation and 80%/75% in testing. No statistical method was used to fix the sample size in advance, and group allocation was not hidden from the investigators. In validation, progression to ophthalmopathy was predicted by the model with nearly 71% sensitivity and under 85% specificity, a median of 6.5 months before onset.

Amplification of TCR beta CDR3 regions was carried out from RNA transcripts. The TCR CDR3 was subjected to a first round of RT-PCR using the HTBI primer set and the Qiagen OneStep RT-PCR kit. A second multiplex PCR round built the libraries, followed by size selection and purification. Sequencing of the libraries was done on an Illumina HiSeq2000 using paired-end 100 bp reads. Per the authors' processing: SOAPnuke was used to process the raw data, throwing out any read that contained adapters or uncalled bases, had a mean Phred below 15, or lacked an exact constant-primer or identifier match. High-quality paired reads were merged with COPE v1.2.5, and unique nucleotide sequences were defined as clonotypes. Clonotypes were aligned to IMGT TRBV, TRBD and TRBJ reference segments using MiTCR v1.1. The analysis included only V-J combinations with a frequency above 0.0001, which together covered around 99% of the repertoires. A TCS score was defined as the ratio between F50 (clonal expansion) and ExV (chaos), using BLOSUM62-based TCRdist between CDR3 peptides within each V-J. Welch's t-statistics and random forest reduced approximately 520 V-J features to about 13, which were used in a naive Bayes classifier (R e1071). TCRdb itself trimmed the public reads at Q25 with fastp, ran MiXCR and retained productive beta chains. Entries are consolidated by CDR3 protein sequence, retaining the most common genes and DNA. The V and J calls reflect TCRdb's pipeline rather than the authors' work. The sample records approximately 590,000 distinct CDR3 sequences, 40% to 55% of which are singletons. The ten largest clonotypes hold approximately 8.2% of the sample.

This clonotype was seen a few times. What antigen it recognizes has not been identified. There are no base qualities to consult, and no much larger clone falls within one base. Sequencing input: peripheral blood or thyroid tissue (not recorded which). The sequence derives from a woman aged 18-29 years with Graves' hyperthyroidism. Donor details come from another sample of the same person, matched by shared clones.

This receptor has the CDR3 CASSLVAVAYGAEETQYF. The DNA sequence is as follows: TGTGCCAGCAGCTTAGTGGCTGTCGCGTACGGCGCGGAAGAGACCCAGTACTTC. In this chain, TRBV7-9 is recombined with TRBJ2-5; too little of a D gene remains to name it. From the germline V gene (reference sequence), CDR1 is SEHNR and CDR2 is FQNEAQ. Including the terminal cysteine and phenylalanine, the CDR3 comprises 18 residues. Only the CDR3 region is kept as DNA, spanning 54 bases read in frame from base 1. Cut back by 1 base and 3 bases, the V and J ends lie 21 bases apart.